One sample yielded the 30 T cell receptor beta chains listed below, sequenced in a study of T cells after yellow fever vaccination. TCRdb fed the 5' RACE reads into MiXCR, producing one record per CDR3 protein. This sample has roughly 330,000 distinct CDR3 sequences, with 6.8% found just once. Sequences were derived from PBMCs, sampled roughly 46 days after the first yellow fever vaccination. The receptors derive from a man aged 18 to 29 who received the YFV17D yellow fever vaccine.

The chain is built from TRBV25-1 and TRBJ2-3, with 8 nucleotides matching TRBD1. The CDR3 extends over 14 amino acids. Germline lookup yields CDR1 MGHDK and CDR2 SYGVNS. V trimming: 8 bases; J trimming: 2 bases; junction bases outside the gene matches: 6. CDR3 sequence: CASGGQGPTDTQYF. CDR3 bases: TGTGCCAGCGGAGGACAGGGCCCCACAGATACGCAGTATTTT.

There are many counts of this clonotype. The genes are TRBV29-1 and TRBJ2-3; D remains ambiguous. The CDR3 is 13 residues long. The germline V gene encodes CDR1 SQVTM and CDR2 ANQGSEA. Trimming pared 2 bases from V and 4 bases from J, leaving 10 bases between. For the CDR3, the DNA is TGCAGCGTTGAATTTCTGGGCCCAGATACGCAGTATTTT. Amino acids: CSVEFLGPDTQYF.

This clonotype was picked up a small number of times. The chain uses TRBV15 and TRBJ2-7, with D possibly being TRBD2 (7 bases). Looked up from germline, CDR1 is LNHNV and CDR2 is YYDKDF (reference sequence). V was shortened by 0 bases and J by 4 bases, with 16 bases between the two germline ends. This CDR3 has 16 residues. As DNA, the CDR3 is TGTGCCACCAGCAGAGATAAAGGGGGGGCGGGATACGAGCAGTACTTC. This gives the protein CATSRDKGGAGYEQYF.

In the case of this clonotype: Just one base apart from a much larger clone, this may be a read error. This rearrangement joins TRBV5-1 to TRBJ2-5, with a possible D match to TRBD1 (7 bases). Germline assignment: CDR1 SGHRS and CDR2 YFSETQ. There are 14 residues in the CDR3. DNA of the CDR3: TGCGCCAGCAGCTCCCAGGGGGGAGAAGAGACCCTGTACTTC. This encodes CASSSQGGEETLYF.

The rearrangement uses TRBV4-1 and TRBJ2-2; 7 nucleotides line up with TRBD2. The CDR3 is made up of 15 amino acids. J was trimmed by 7 bases and V by 3 bases; bases with no gene match: 8. Germline CDR1 MGHRA, CDR2 YSYEKL. The CDR3 loop is CASSQAETSIGELFF. The DNA of the CDR3 is TGCGCCAGCAGCCAGGCTGAGACTAGCATCGGGGAGCTGTTTTTT.

This clonotype occurred many times. The chain joins TRBV12-3 or TRBV12-4 to TRBJ2-2; no reliable D call. V was shortened by 8 bases and J by 6 bases, with 7 bases between the two germline ends. The CDR3 extends over 11 amino acids. The CDR3 spells CASGPPGELFF. CDR3 nucleotide sequence: TGTGCCAGCGGGCCCCCCGGGGAGCTGTTTTTT.

This clonotype appeared a few times. The chain joins TRBV6-2 or TRBV6-3 to TRBJ1-6, with D possibly TRBD1 on 5 matching bases. Looked up from germline, CDR1 is MNHEY and CDR2 is SVGEGT. Between the trimmed V and J ends, which lost 8 bases and 13 bases, there was a span of 15 bases. The CDR3 has 12 residues. CDR3 region: CASFQGRLPLHF. In nucleotides, the CDR3 is TGTGCCAGCTTCCAGGGACGACTTCCCCTCCACTTT.

The CDR3 nucleotides read TGTGCCAGCAGTTTAGTGGGGGGGCCCAACAATGAGCAGTTCTTC. This sequence encodes CASSLVGGPNNEQFF. The gene calls are TRBV28 and TRBJ2-1; possibly TRBD2 for D (7 bases). CDR1 MDHEN and CDR2 SYDVKM come from the germline V gene. This CDR3 spans 15 amino acids. V lost 2 bases to trimming and J lost 5 bases, with 13 bases between them.

As DNA, the CDR3 is TGTGCCAGTTATTCCCCAGGGTGGGTCACTGAAGCTTTCTTT. Encoded protein: CASYSPGWVTEAFF. The chain uses TRBV19 and TRBJ1-1; tentative D call: TRBD1 (5 bases). This CDR3 contains 14 residues. Germline V gives CDR1 LNHDA, CDR2 SQIVND (reference sequence). Trimming removed 8 bases at V and 4 bases at J, with 17 bases between.

The gene calls are TRBV6-1 and TRBJ2-3, with 8 bases matching TRBD2. The J segment lost 0 bases and the V segment lost 5 bases, leaving 1 base of the junction unmatched. The germline V gene encodes CDR1 MNHNS and CDR2 SASEGT. This CDR3 is built from 14 residues. Written as DNA, the CDR3 is TGTGCCAGCAGTATAGCGGGGAGCACAGATACGCAGTATTTT. It yields the protein CASSIAGSTDTQYF.

This clonotype was detected a few times. The rearrangement links TRBV15 to TRBJ1-1; 8 positions agree with TRBD1. Germline V gene sequence: CDR1 LNHNV, CDR2 YYDKDF (reference sequence). V was pared by 7 bases and J by 5 bases, with 9 bases of the junction left unmatched. The CDR3 consists of 14 residues. The DNA for the CDR3 is TGTGCCACCATTGCTTGGACAGGGAGGACTGAAGCTTTCTTT. This encodes CATIAWTGRTEAFF. The full variable domain, completed using reference TRBV15 and TRBJ1-1, is DAMVIQNPRYQVTQFGKPVTLSCSQTLNHNVMYWYQQKSSQAPKLLFHYYDKDFNNEADTPDNFQSRRPNTSFCFLDIRSPGLGDTAMYLCATIAWTGRTEAFFGQGTRLTVV.

This sequence joins TRBV20-1 and TRBJ1-2, with D possibly TRBD1 on 5 matching bases. The V and J ends lost 1 base and 8 bases respectively, with 17 bases between them. CDR3 length: 14 amino acids. Germline lookup yields CDR1 DFQATT and CDR2 SNEGSKA (reference sequence). The CDR3 DNA reads TGCAGTGCTAGAGGTCAGGGTTCAGTTTCCGGCTACACCTTC. Translated: CSARGQGSVSGYTF.

This clonotype was detected only a few times. The rearrangement joins TRBV7-6 to TRBJ2-3; 7 nucleotides align to TRBD2. The CDR3 covers 14 residues. With 8 bases clipped from V and 5 bases from J, the junction kept 10 bases outside the gene matches. Germline V gives CDR1 SGHVS, CDR2 FNYEAQ. The DNA for the CDR3 is TGTGCCAGCGAAAGGGGCGGGGGAGGAGATACGCAGTATTTT. This sequence encodes CASERGGGGDTQYF. Filled out from reference TRBV7-6 and TRBJ2-3, the complete variable domain reads GAGVSQSPRYKVTKRGQDVALRCDPISGHVSLYWYRQALGQGPEFLTYFNYEAQQDKSGLPNDRFSAERPEGSISTLTIQRTEQRDSAMYRCASERGGGGDTQYFGPGTRLTVL.

This chain joins TRBV7-3 and TRBJ2-1, with TRBD2 as a possible D gene (6 bases). Deletions cut 5 bases from V and 2 bases from J, with 10 bases between. Germline values: CDR1 SGHTA, CDR2 FQGTGA. The CDR3 consists of 14 residues. CDR3 residues: CASSPGVPYNEQFF. DNA for the CDR3: TGTGCCAGCAGCCCGGGGGTCCCCTACAATGAGCAGTTCTTC.

Only a few counts were recorded for this clonotype. V is TRBV3-1 and J is TRBJ1-5; D is unresolved. CDR1 LGHDT and CDR2 YNNKEL come from the germline V gene (reference sequence). The V gene lost 0 bases and the J gene lost 4 bases, with 7 bases spanning the gap. The CDR3 spans 14 residues. For the CDR3, the DNA is TGTGCCAGCAGCCAAGAGGGTTTTAATCAGCCCCAGCATTTT. Residues: CASSQEGFNQPQHF.

This clonotype came up a few times. This chain uses TRBV7-9 with TRBJ2-5, with D hard to call. Trimming took off 10 bases at V and 0 bases at J, with 9 bases between the two ends. CDR3 length: 12 amino acids. The germline CDR1 and CDR2 sequences are SEHNR and FQNEAQ (reference sequence). CDR3 loop: CAIHSDQETQYF. The CDR3 DNA reads as TGTGCCATCCACTCGGACCAAGAGACCCAGTACTTC. Full variable domain (rest looked up from reference TRBV7-9 and TRBJ2-5): DTGVSQNPRHKITKRGQNVTFRCDPISEHNRLYWYRQTLGQGPEFLTYFQNEAQLEKSRLLSDRFSAERPKGSFSTLEIQRTEQGDSAMYLCAIHSDQETQYFGPGTRLLVL.

This clonotype was counted at least ten times. The chain joins TRBV5-5 to TRBJ1-2; the D gene is possibly TRBD1 (5 bases). Germline CDR1 reads SGHKS; CDR2 reads YYEKEE (reference sequence). The CDR3 loop spans 18 amino acids. V shed 1 base and J shed 8 bases, with 27 bases lying between them. Written as DNA, the CDR3 is TGTGCCAGCAGCTTGTCCGGTGGGACGGGAATGGTATCGGGCGGCTACACCTTC. It codes for CASSLSGGTGMVSGGYTF.

This clonotype has only a few counts. The rearrangement links TRBV3-1 to TRBJ2-6; D unclear. Germline assignment: CDR1 LGHDT and CDR2 YNNKEL (reference sequence). V lost 1 base and J 2 bases, leaving 12 bases between the germline ends. The CDR3 runs to 17 residues. This CDR3 is CASSQGHISPGANVLTF. The CDR3 DNA follows: TGTGCCAGCAGCCAAGGCCACATCTCGCCTGGGGCCAACGTCCTGACTTTC.

This clonotype has a count of ten or more. This chain uses TRBV6-5 with TRBJ2-6; TRBD1 or TRBD2 may be the D gene (5 bases each). Germline V gene sequence: CDR1 MNHEY, CDR2 SVGAGI. CDR3 length: 18 amino acids. V dropped 4 bases and J dropped 0 bases, with 16 bases sitting between them. The chain's CDR3 is CASSWLGRDRSGANVLTF. DNA for the CDR3: TGTGCCAGCAGTTGGCTAGGACGGGACCGCTCTGGGGCCAACGTCCTGACTTTC.

DNA for the CDR3: TGTGCCACCAGCAGAGGTCCGTTGAACACTGAAGCTTTCTTT. Its translation is CATSRGPLNTEAFF. V and J are TRBV15 and TRBJ1-1; D call uncertain. The CDR3 totals 14 residues. Germline lookup yields CDR1 LNHNV and CDR2 YYDKDF (reference sequence). The germline V and J ends were trimmed by 1 base and 0 bases, with 6 bases remaining between them.

The rearrangement links TRBV20-1 to TRBJ2-5; 7 bases are a match to TRBD1. V lost 4 bases to trimming and J lost 3 bases; unmatched junction nucleotides: 5. The CDR3 covers 13 residues. Germline CDR1 reads DFQATT; CDR2 reads SNEGSKA (reference sequence). Here the CDR3 reads CSATNDREETQYF. The CDR3 DNA reads TGCAGTGCTACAAACGACAGGGAAGAGACCCAGTACTTC.

This clonotype was found a few times. DNA of the CDR3: TGTGCCAGCAGTCCACCGGGGAGTCGTGGCTACACCTTC. It translates to CASSPPGSRGYTF. The rearrangement joins TRBV12-3 or TRBV12-4 to TRBJ1-2, with unresolved D. The length of the CDR3 is 13 residues. V dropped 5 bases and J dropped 7 bases, with 14 bases sitting between them.

The chain recombines TRBV7-3 with TRBJ2-5; weak D call: TRBD2 (7 bases). The CDR3 totals 15 residues. The germline V gene encodes CDR1 SGHTA and CDR2 FQGTGA. Between the trimmed V and J ends, which lost 4 bases and 4 bases, there was a span of 16 bases. The chain's CDR3 is CASSSHPGGRETQYF. The CDR3 DNA sequence: TGTGCCAGCAGCTCCCACCCGGGGGGCAGAGAGACCCAGTACTTC.

In DNA form, the CDR3 reads TGTGCCAGCAGCGCCAGGCAACAGGGTCTAAAGCAGTACGTC. Amino acids: CASSARQQGLKQYV. This sequence joins TRBV7-8 and TRBJ2-7; perhaps TRBD1 as D (6 bases). The CDR3 extends over 14 amino acids. Trimming removed 5 bases at V and 8 bases at J, with 19 bases between. Germline V gives CDR1 SGHVS, CDR2 FQNEAQ.

The V gene is TRBV28, the J gene TRBJ2-5; D gene ambiguous. The CDR3 is 14 residues long. The V end was cut by 2 bases, the J end by 5 bases, with 12 bases between. Germline lookup yields CDR1 MDHEN and CDR2 SYDVKM. The CDR3 DNA reads as TGTGCCAGCAGTTTACACGTAGGCCTGGAGACCCAGTACTTC. Its translation is CASSLHVGLETQYF.

This clonotype showed up many times. V usage is TRBV5-5 and J usage is TRBJ1-1; D is ambiguous. Trimming removed 0 bases from V and 4 bases from J, with 16 bases in between. In germline, CDR1 is SGHKS, CDR2 YYEKEE (reference sequence). This CDR3 is 16 amino acids long. CDR3 sequence (DNA): TGTGCCAGCAGCTTGGATGTCCGGGAGGGTGTCACTGAAGCTTTCTTT. Translation gives CASSLDVREGVTEAFF.

This rearrangement joins TRBV12-3 or TRBV12-4 to TRBJ2-1; D remains unclear. Trimming shortened V by 8 bases and J by 10 bases, and 18 bases separated the two germline ends. The CDR3 is 13 amino acids. The CDR3, as DNA: TGTGCCAGCTGCCGACTCCAGCGACTGGAGCAGTTCTTC. Its protein is CASCRLQRLEQFF.

In this sample, this clonotype turned up a few times. This rearrangement joins TRBV20-1 to TRBJ1-2, with a weak D call TRBD1 (6 bases). The V end was cut by 6 bases, the J end by 8 bases, with 16 bases between. The CDR3 runs 12 residues. CDR1 and CDR2 from the germline V gene are DFQATT and SNEGSKA (reference sequence). CDR3 loop: CSALRPGTGYTF. DNA of the CDR3: TGCAGTGCCTTACGCCCGGGGACAGGCTACACCTTC.

This clonotype was counted between two and nine times. V and J are TRBV12-3 or TRBV12-4 and TRBJ2-1, with 7 bases lining up with TRBD2. The CDR3 length is 17 residues. Trimming removed 7 bases from V and 0 bases from J; junction bases left unmatched: 12. CDR3 amino acids: CASNSMGRGSSYNEQFF. The CDR3 DNA follows: TGTGCCAGCAACTCAATGGGGCGGGGGAGCTCCTACAATGAGCAGTTCTTC.

This clonotype has just one count. The chain links TRBV5-1 to TRBJ2-7; TRBD1 aligns across 7 bases. After removal of 4 bases from V and 10 bases from J, the junction contained 11 bases not matched to a gene. CDR3 length: 13 amino acids. The germline V gene has CDR1 SGHRS and CDR2 YFSETQ. CDR3 coding DNA: TGCGCCAGCAGCCTCGGGACAGTCCAAGACCAGTACTTC. It translates to CASSLGTVQDQYF.